The 29 T cell receptor beta chains below all came from one sample that was sequenced in a study of CD4 and CD8 cells across lung adenocarcinoma regions. TCRdb itself ran the PCR reads through MiXCR, one entry per CDR3 protein. The sample includes 5,000 to 6,000 distinct CDR3 sequences, approximately 50% of them seen just once. The material sequenced was CD4+ T cells from the margin of a lung tumor. Receptor source: a male donor with lung adenocarcinoma. The CD4 and CD8 labels of this study may be unreliable.

The chain links TRBV27 to TRBJ2-3, with D hard to call. The CDR3 loop spans 13 amino acids. Per the germline V gene, CDR1 is MNHEY and CDR2 is SMNVEV (reference sequence). Trimming stripped 6 bases from V and 5 bases from J, with 12 bases between. The CDR3 DNA follows: TGTGCCAGCAGCAGAAGGTTTGTAGATACGCAGTATTTT. It specifies CASSRRFVDTQYF.

The J gene is TRBJ1-6, the V gene TRBV6-5; D remains ambiguous. V was clipped by 2 bases and J by 10 bases, with 12 bases between them. Per the germline V gene, CDR1 is MNHEY and CDR2 is SVGAGI. The CDR3 runs 14 residues. The CDR3 here is CASSYGQVGSPLHF. The CDR3 DNA follows: TGTGCCAGCAGTTACGGGCAGGTGGGATCACCCCTCCACTTT.

This clonotype was seen more than once but under ten times. The rearrangement links TRBV6-5 to TRBJ1-2; 7 nucleotides align to TRBD1. The ends lost 2 bases at V and 2 bases at J; junction bases unmatched: 5. Germline CDR1 reads MNHEY; CDR2 reads SVGAGI. The CDR3 covers 15 residues. In DNA, the CDR3 is TGTGCCAGCAGTTACGTGGGGACAGAAAACTATGGCTACACCTTC. Protein: CASSYVGTENYGYTF.

This chain connects TRBV3-1 to TRBJ2-5; D is uncertain. Trimming cost V 3 bases and J 4 bases, with 3 bases left between them. There are 11 residues in the CDR3. Germline V gene data show CDR1 as LGHDT and CDR2 as YNNKEL (reference sequence). The CDR3 protein is CASSQRETQYF. Here the CDR3 DNA reads TGTGCCAGCAGCCAGAGAGAGACCCAGTACTTC.

Details on this clonotype: One end of the junction fails to match germline, which may point to a read error. This sequence joins TRBV10-2 and TRBJ2-4; TRBD1 or TRBD2 may be the D gene (5 bases each). Germline values: CDR1 WSHSY, CDR2 SAAADI. CDR3 length: 16 residues. For the CDR3, the DNA is TGCGCGAGCAGTGAGACGGGGCTGGGCGCCACAAATACTCAGTACTTC. Residues: CASSETGLGATNTQYF.

This sequence joins TRBV10-3 and TRBJ2-1; TRBD2 matches at 9 bases. The DNA end is a closer match to TRBJ2-7, so the J assignment may be wrong. Germline CDR1 ENHRY, CDR2 SYGVKD. This CDR3 is built from 14 residues. DNA of the CDR3: TGTGCCATCAGAGAAAGCGGGGGGACCTACGAGCAGTACTTC. Translating gives CAIRESGGTYEQYF.

This clonotype is judged medium-sized. The V call is TRBV10-3, the J call TRBJ2-1, with 7 bases fitting TRBD2. The J call may be incorrect, as the DNA end agrees better with TRBJ2-7. The CDR3 has 12 residues. CDR1 is ENHRY, CDR2 SYGVKD, per germline. The DNA of the CDR3 is TGTGCCATCAGTGGGACTAGCTACGAGCAGTACTTC. This translates into CAISGTSYEQYF.

This rearrangement joins TRBV6-1 to TRBJ2-3, with TRBD2 matching 7 bases. V was pared by 8 bases and J by 6 bases, with 8 bases of the junction left unmatched. CDR1 is MNHNS and CDR2 is SASEGT in the germline V gene. The CDR3 length is 13 residues. The DNA for the CDR3 is TGTGCCAGCGCAGGGCGGGAGTGGGATACGCAGTATTTT. Translation gives CASAGREWDTQYF.

This clonotype was detected only a few times. CDR3 in amino acids: CASSQSMGDTQYF. The CDR3 coding sequence is TGTGCCAGCAGCCAAAGTATGGGAGATACGCAGTATTTT. The V gene is TRBV14, the J gene TRBJ2-3; unclear D gene. The CDR3 contains 13 residues. In germline, CDR1 is SGHDN, CDR2 FVKESK. Between the trimmed V and J ends, which lost 2 bases and 5 bases, there was a span of 8 bases.

V gene TRBV6-1 combines with J gene TRBJ2-1, with TRBD1 identical over 8 bases. From germline, CDR1 is MNHNS and CDR2 SASEGT. V gave up 2 bases and J gave up 10 bases; unmatched junction bases: 4. The length of the CDR3 is 13 residues. The CDR3 here is CASSETRTGEQFF. As DNA, the CDR3 is TGTGCCAGCAGTGAAACCCGGACAGGGGAGCAGTTCTTC.

V gene TRBV27 combines with J gene TRBJ2-3; D unclear. This CDR3 has 12 amino acids. The V gene lost 6 bases and the J gene lost 12 bases, with 16 bases spanning the gap. The germline CDR1 and CDR2 sequences are MNHEY and SMNVEV (reference sequence). DNA of the CDR3: TGTGCCAGCAGCCCAGCGAAAAATATTCAGTATTTT. It is translated as CASSPAKNIQYF.

The chain joins TRBV10-3 to TRBJ2-5; no clear D. CDR3 size: 14 residues. V was cut by 8 bases and J by 6 bases, with 19 bases left in between. Germline loops: CDR1 ENHRY, CDR2 SYGVKD. The DNA for the CDR3 is TGTGCCATCGCTTTTTTGACGGGCGCGAAGACCCAGTACTTC. Its protein is CAIAFLTGAKTQYF.

The chain employs TRBV11-2 and TRBJ2-1, with a possible D match to TRBD1 (6 bases). Germline values: CDR1 SGHAT, CDR2 FQNNGV. V dropped 5 bases and J dropped 7 bases, with 15 bases sitting between them. CDR3 size: 14 residues. CDR3 bases: TGTGCCAGCAGCCATCTAGGGGGTCGTAATGAGCAGTTCTTC. Encoded protein: CASSHLGGRNEQFF.

A word on this clonotype: One end of the junction does not line up with germline, which may come from a read error. V and J are TRBV6-1 and TRBJ2-1, with a weak D call TRBD2 (5 bases). Germline CDR1 MNHNS, CDR2 SASEGT. The CDR3 length is 13 residues. CDR3 in DNA: TGTGCCAGCAAGGAAGGGAGCAGAGATACGCAGTTCTTT. Protein product: CASKEGSRDTQFF.

The rearrangement joins TRBV7-2 to TRBJ2-5; TRBD2 might be the D (7 bases). Per the germline V gene, CDR1 is SGHTA and CDR2 is FQGNSA. This CDR3 spans 15 amino acids. The ends were cut back, 4 bases at V and 4 bases at J, with 16 bases in the middle. In DNA form, the CDR3 reads TGTGCCAGCAGCTCCTTAGGGGGGGCGGGAGAGACCCAGTACTTC. As protein: CASSSLGGAGETQYF. Full variable domain (outside the CDR3, taken from reference TRBV7-2 and TRBJ2-5): GAGVSQSPSNKVTEKGKDVELRCDPISGHTALYWYRQSLGQGLEFLIYFQGNSAPDKSGLPSDRFSAERTGGSVSTLTIQRTQQEDSAVYLCASSSLGGAGETQYFGPGTRLLVL.

This clonotype has more than one count but fewer than ten. The chain employs TRBV29-1 and TRBJ2-3; no clear D gene. V was trimmed by 5 bases and J by 0 bases, leaving 9 bases between them. The germline gives CDR1 SQVTM, CDR2 ANQGSEA. The CDR3 is 13 amino acids. The DNA for the CDR3 is TGCAGCGTTACGCCGTTTAGCACAGATACGCAGTATTTT. Protein product: CSVTPFSTDTQYF.

This clonotype was seen more than once but under ten times. V and J are TRBV18 and TRBJ2-1, with 7 positions matching TRBD2. The CDR3 covers 19 residues. CDR1 is KGHSH, CDR2 LQKENI, per germline. Trimming cost V 2 bases and J 4 bases; bases outside gene matches: 17. The CDR3 protein is CASSPVGVSGTFPYNEQFF. In nucleotides, the CDR3 is TGTGCCAGCTCACCAGTCGGTGTAAGCGGGACCTTCCCGTACAATGAGCAGTTCTTC.

By share, this clonotype counts as medium-sized. J is TRBJ2-5 and V is TRBV6-5; 7 positions agree with TRBD1. The CDR3 runs to 14 residues. J gave up 5 bases and V 0 bases, and 3 bases lay outside the gene matches. The V gene's germline CDR1 is MNHEY and CDR2 SVGAGI. The CDR3, as DNA: TGTGCCAGCAGTTACTCGACGACAGGGGAGACCCAGTACTTC. As protein: CASSYSTTGETQYF.

By its share, this clonotype is large (0.1 to 1%). The rearrangement links TRBV10-1 to TRBJ2-2; no clear D. With 1 base removed from V and 6 bases from J, the gap between germline ends came to 6 bases. CDR3 size: 13 residues. Germline V gives CDR1 WNHNN, CDR2 SYGVQD (reference sequence). The CDR3 DNA is TGCGCCAGCAGTGAGTTTGTTTCCGGGGAGCTGTTTTTT. This sequence encodes CASSEFVSGELFF.

This clonotype was detected only once. Compared with germline, one end of the junction differs, possibly owing to a read error. The chain recombines TRBV6-5 with TRBJ2-3; tentatively, D is TRBD1 (5 bases). Germline V CDR1 and CDR2: MNHEY, SVGAGI. This CDR3 is built from 14 residues. CDR3 coding DNA: TGTGCCAGCAGTTGGGGCCGTGCCCCAGATACGCAGTACTTT. It codes for CASSWGRAPDTQYF.

By frequency in the sample, this clonotype is medium-sized. The rearrangement links TRBV11-3 to TRBJ2-2; D not resolved. The germline V gene encodes CDR1 SGHNT and CDR2 YENEEA. The CDR3 runs 15 residues. V was shortened by 0 bases and J by 7 bases, with 12 bases between the two germline ends. The CDR3 here is CASSLDHAQSGELFF. CDR3 coding DNA: TGTGCCAGCAGCTTAGATCACGCCCAAAGCGGGGAGCTGTTTTTT.

Relative to its sample, this clonotype is medium-sized. The chain couples TRBV6-1 to TRBJ1-4; 11 positions agree with TRBD1. This CDR3 spans 15 amino acids. From germline, CDR1 is MNHNS and CDR2 SASEGT. Trimming removed 2 bases from V and 8 bases from J; junction bases left unmatched: 4. CDR3 loop: CASSERTGGAEKLFF. For the CDR3, the DNA is TGTGCCAGCAGTGAAAGGACAGGGGGCGCGGAAAAACTGTTTTTT.

The chain uses TRBV7-8 and TRBJ2-1; TRBD1 matches 8 bases. V lost 1 base, J lost 2 bases, and 16 bases stayed unmatched. The CDR3 runs to 20 residues. Germline V CDR1 and CDR2: SGHVS, FQNEAQ. Written as DNA, the CDR3 is TGTGCCAGCAGCTTAGAGGGCAGGGGGCAACTGAGGCGTACCTACAATGAGCAGTTCTTC. Protein sequence: CASSLEGRGQLRRTYNEQFF.

The chain uses TRBV10-1 and TRBJ2-5, with 9 bases identical to TRBD2. CDR3 length: 19 residues. Germline trimming cut 3 bases from V and 11 bases from J; bases unmatched to any gene: 25. From germline, CDR1 is WNHNN and CDR2 SYGVQD (reference sequence). CDR3 sequence: CASSDDEGEGGGDPDTQYF. CDR3 DNA: TGCGCCAGCAGTGACGACGAGGGGGAGGGCGGGGGGGACCCAGATACGCAGTACTTC.

The rearrangement joins TRBV6-1 to TRBJ2-3; 7 bases fit TRBD1. The end of the DNA fits TRBJ2-7 better, so the J call may be wrong. This CDR3 comprises 14 residues. Germline CDR1 MNHNS, CDR2 SASEGT. The CDR3 nucleotides are TGTGCCAGCAGGTCGGGACAGTCCCTCTACGAGCAGTACTTC. Amino acids: CASRSGQSLYEQYF.

This clonotype appeared a few times. The chain combines TRBV5-5 with TRBJ2-1, with D possibly being TRBD2 (6 bases). In germline, CDR1 is SGHKS, CDR2 YYEKEE (reference sequence). This CDR3 has 15 amino acids. Between the trimmed V and J ends, which lost 0 bases and 6 bases, there was a span of 13 bases. The CDR3 protein is CASSLVPLGGNEQFF. The CDR3 DNA is TGTGCCAGCAGCTTGGTCCCCCTGGGAGGCAATGAGCAGTTCTTC.

The table lists this clonotype with a few counts. This chain links TRBV6-2 or TRBV6-3 with TRBJ2-5, with D unresolved. From germline, CDR1 is MNHEY and CDR2 SVGEGT. V dropped 2 bases and J dropped 1 base, with 8 bases sitting between them. The CDR3 runs to 14 residues. The CDR3, as DNA: TGTGCCAGCAGTTACCTGGGGATCCAAGAGACCCAGTACTTC. Protein product: CASSYLGIQETQYF.

This chain links TRBV6-1 with TRBJ2-1, with TRBD1 matching 9 bases. The J call may be incorrect, as the DNA end agrees better with TRBJ2-7. Looked up from germline, CDR1 is MNHNS and CDR2 is SASEGT. CDR3 length equals 14 residues. The CDR3 loop is CASSIRTGEDEQYF. The CDR3 region has the DNA TGTGCCAGCAGTATCAGGACAGGGGAGGACGAGCAGTACTTC.

The rearrangement links TRBV6-1 to TRBJ2-5, with D perhaps TRBD1 (6 bases). Germline CDR1 reads MNHNS; CDR2 reads SASEGT. This CDR3 contains 14 residues. This chain's CDR3 is CAGRGGHDQETQYF. CDR3 coding DNA: TGTGCGGGGCGTGGGGGCCACGACCAAGAGACCCAGTACTTC.